This T cell receptor (beta chain) was obtained from a study of cytomegalovirus exposure and HLA in healthy donors. Findings of the study overall: One later analysis reportedly identified an Asian-associated ancestry cluster that showed fewer N-insertions than the approximately 700-donor mean. A later analysis reported that several of the most significant clusters appeared to be linked to common viral pathogens, among them Epstein-Barr virus. Most likely, a cluster of highly shared sequence variants arose as a sequencing artifact. Most TCR beta V segments were productive about 87% or about 30% of the time in an earlier analysis.

As for this clone: The antigen remains undetermined. The junction does not match germline at one end; this may be a read error.

CDR1 and CDR2 from the germline V gene are GTSNPN and SVGIG (reference sequence). This CDR3 contains 11 residues. This PCR relied on a set of 60 Vbeta primers and 13 Jbeta primers. Profiling relied on immunoSEQ multiplex PCR, and the TCRdb table lists in-frame clones only, not all of them. The sample carries 100,000 to 150,000 clones, around 80% recorded once. What was sequenced was PBMCs. The chain carries TRBV30 and TRBJ2-7; maybe TRBD1 (5 bases). This TCR derives from a man in his fifties or sixties in good health and CMV-seronegative. The CDR3 nucleotides are TGTGCCTGGAGTGTGGAAGGGGCCAAGCTCTTC. Protein sequence: CAWSVEGAKLF.